This TCR beta chain emerged from a study of CD8 T cells in Susac syndrome. Overall study findings and caveats: The study admitted that it had a relatively small number of individuals in its TCR sequencing and HLA analysis.

Note on this clonotype: The antigen remains unidentified.

The T cells that were sequenced for TCR beta were CD8+ and CD4+ cells from blood. The CD8+ and CD4+ T cells were negatively isolated, with the TEMRA cells enriched by FACS. Germline loops: CDR1 SQVTM, CDR2 ANQGSEA. The CDR3 has 10 amino acids. V dropped 6 bases and J dropped 11 bases, with 14 bases sitting between them. Reverse transcription of about 0.5 to 1 ug RNA used random hexamers. immunoSEQ multiplex PCR amplified TCR beta CDR3 across 54 Vbeta, 13 Jbeta. Using its own MiXCR run on the immunoSEQ multiplex PCR reads, TCRdb lists one record per CDR3 protein. Counted here are fewer than 300,000 distinct CDR3 sequences, more than 75% occurring once; the ten biggest clones make up over 0.1%.

This chain joins TRBV29-1 and TRBJ2-7, with D possibly being TRBD1 or TRBD2 (5 bases each). Sequencing was performed on CD8+ T cells from PBMCs. The TCR originated in a human donor with multiple sclerosis. Here the CDR3 reads CSVVGDGKYF. The CDR3 nucleotides are TGCAGCGTGGTTGGGGACGGGAAGTACTTC.